This T cell receptor (beta chain) stems from a study of blood T cell repertoires in COVID-19. Across the study: Collection of acute and convalescent COVID-19 samples took place in the United States, Italy and Spain. Sources were T cells, B-cell-depleted T cells, or PBMCs; the material itself was cDNA or gDNA.

Using immunoSEQ multiplex PCR, the repertoire was profiled, and TCRdb retains in-frame clones only, with some absent. The sample comprises under 200,000 clones, 75% to 90% of which are singletons, and 2.9% rests with the top ten. V lost 2 bases to trimming and J lost 7 bases, with 13 bases between them. The germline CDR1 and CDR2 sequences are SGHRS and YFSETQ. There are 15 residues in the CDR3. The rearrangement uses TRBV5-1 and TRBJ1-6; D is possibly TRBD1 (6 bases). The source material was peripheral blood. The receptor was derived from a woman in her fifties or sixties with acute or convalescent COVID-19. CDR3 sequence: CASSFRQVENSPLHF. Here the CDR3 DNA reads TGCGCCAGCAGCTTTCGACAGGTGGAAAATTCACCCCTCCACTTT.